The 20 T cell receptor beta chains below all came from one sample that was sequenced in a study of T cells in women clearing cervical HPV infection. The method was immunoSEQ multiplex PCR; TCRdb's version includes in-frame clones alone and lacks a portion of them. This sample contains 30,000 to 50,000 clones. The material sequenced was blood buffy coat. The receptor source for this set is a woman between 18 and 70 years old with a cervical HPV16 infection that either progressed to CIN3+ or cleared (not recorded which).

As concerns this clone: The missing CDR3 end, 3 residues past where the read stops, is filled in from the germline J gene. The V gene is TRBV11-2, the J gene TRBJ2-1; a weak D match, TRBD2 (7 bases). This CDR3 region has 15 residues. Trimming cost V 6 bases and J 6 bases, with 18 bases left between them. Looked up from germline, CDR1 is SGHAT and CDR2 is FQNNGV. CDR3: CASRAEGGALNEQFF. CDR3 DNA, as far as it was read: TGTGCCAGCAGAGCGGAGGGGGGGGCCCTCAATGAG. Looking up the rest from reference TRBV11-2 and TRBJ2-1 gives the full variable domain: EAGVAQSPRYKIIEKRQSVAFWCNPISGHATLYWYQQILGQGPKLLIQFQNNGVVDDSQLPKDRFSAERLKGVDSTLKIQPAKLEDSAVYLCASRAEGGALNEQFFGPGTRLTVL.

About this clone itself: Sequencing ends 3 residues short of the CDR3 end; the germline J gene provides the rest. This chain joins TRBV10-1 and TRBJ1-1; the D gene is possibly TRBD1 (5 bases). Germline-derived CDR1 and CDR2 are WNHNN and SYGVQD (reference sequence). V was cut by 2 bases and J by 3 bases, with 19 bases left in between. The CDR3 loop spans 17 amino acids. The CDR3 loop reads CASSEGQGFAPDTEAFF. The DNA read from the CDR3 is TGCGCCAGCAGTGAGGGGCAGGGATTCGCCCCAGACACTGAA.

Comments on this clone: Read coverage stops 3 residues before the CDR3 terminus; the germline J gene supplies the remainder. The genes are TRBV6-1 and TRBJ2-5; no firm D call. CDR3 length: 13 amino acids. V shed 1 base and J shed 5 bases, with 8 bases lying between them. Germline CDR1 MNHNS, CDR2 SASEGT. The chain's CDR3 is CASSEVLVETQYF. The covered CDR3 bases are TGTGCCAGCAGTGAAGTCCTAGTGGAGACC.

Concerning this clone: A junction boundary mismatches the germline segment, possibly from a read error. The CDR3 extends 3 residues past the end of the read, so its final part is completed from the germline J gene. The chain couples TRBV7-9 to TRBJ2-7; D might be TRBD1 (5 bases). CDR3 size: 12 residues. Germline CDR1 reads SEHNR; CDR2 reads FQNEAQ (reference sequence). CDR3 amino acids: CTSSWGSYEQYF. CDR3 DNA, as far as it was read: TGTACCAGCAGCTGGGGCAGTTACGAG.

Remarks on this clone: The read ends 3 residues shy of where the CDR3 ends; the end is completed using the germline J gene. The chain has TRBV12-3 or TRBV12-4 and TRBJ2-7, with 7 bases fitting TRBD2. This CDR3 is 14 amino acids long. V trimming: 1 base; J trimming: 4 bases; junction bases outside the gene matches: 4. Incomplete CDR3 DNA: TGTGCCAGCAGTTTAGTAGCGGGTTCTTACGAG. Residues: CASSLVAGSYE. The CDR3, in full, reads CASSLVAGSYEQYF.

Details on this clone: The read falls 3 residues short of the CDR3 end, and the missing part is taken from the germline J gene. The chain joins TRBV5-1 to TRBJ2-6, with 7 bases fitting TRBD1. The V and J ends lost 0 bases and 3 bases, in that order; junction bases with no gene match: 3. The CDR3 runs to 16 residues. Germline CDR1 is SGHRS and CDR2 is YFSETQ. Incomplete CDR3 DNA: TGCGCCAGCAGCTTGGTGGGACAGTTTGGGGCCAACGTC. Translating it yields CASSLVGQFGANV. The full CDR3 protein reads CASSLVGQFGANVLTF.

As for this clone: The CDR3 end falls 3 residues outside the read, so it is completed with the germline J gene. V usage is TRBV5-4 and J usage is TRBJ2-6; D gene ambiguous. Looked up from germline, CDR1 is SGHNT and CDR2 is YYREEE (reference sequence). V lost 4 bases to trimming and J lost 1 base, with 9 bases between them. The CDR3 loop spans 15 amino acids. The CDR3 DNA, read in part, is TGTGCCAGCAGCCCCCCCAGATCTGGGGCCAACGTC. The encoded protein is CASSPPRSGANV. The CDR3 in its entirety is CASSPPRSGANVLTF.

Turning to this clone: The DNA ends 3 residues before the CDR3 does, and the rest of the CDR3 is filled in from the germline J gene. The chain uses TRBV6-1 and TRBJ1-4; no reliable D call. Trimming removed 2 bases at V and 3 bases at J, with 19 bases between. The CDR3 sequence is 18 residues long. CDR1 and CDR2 (germline): MNHNS, SASEGT. The CDR3 is CASSELQRGGRSNEKLFF. Partial CDR3 DNA: TGTGCCAGCAGTGAACTTCAGAGAGGCGGCAGATCTAATGAAAAA.

Regarding this clone: The observed sequence ends 3 residues before the CDR3 terminus, with the missing tail filled in from the germline J gene. The rearrangement links TRBV14 to TRBJ2-2; TRBD1 matches at 8 bases. Per germline, CDR1 SGHDN and CDR2 FVKESK. Trimming at V came to 4 bases and at J to 7 bases, leaving 8 bases not matched to a gene. This CDR3 has 15 amino acids. The part of the CDR3 DNA that was read is TGTGCCAGCAGCCGCCCGCAGGGGGCGTTCGGGGAG. The encoded protein is CASSRPQGAFGE. The CDR3 in its entirety is CASSRPQGAFGELFF.

A word on this clone: The CDR3 end is not reached by the read, which stops 3 residues before it; the germline J gene fills it in. The chain links TRBV7-3 to TRBJ2-3; 15 nucleotides match TRBD2. This CDR3 is built from 16 residues. The V gene's germline CDR1 is SGHTA and CDR2 FQGTGA. Unmatched junction bases numbered 4, after V lost 5 bases and J lost 4 bases. The sequenced part of the CDR3 DNA is TGTGCCAGCAGCCCGGGACTAGCGGGGGGAGCAGATACG. Protein sequence: CASSPGLAGGADT. The CDR3, in full, reads CASSPGLAGGADTQYF.

The sequenced part of the CDR3 DNA is TGTGCCAGCAGCCAAGGGGCAGGGCAGATCTATGGC. This translates into CASSQGAGQIYG. The whole CDR3 protein is CASSQGAGQIYGYTF. The chain carries TRBV14 and TRBJ1-2; D may be TRBD1 (5 bases). The read finishes 3 residues shy of the CDR3 end, and the germline J gene is used to complete it. The CDR3 covers 15 residues. Germline CDR1 reads SGHDN; CDR2 reads FVKESK. The V end lost 1 base, the J end lost 4 bases, and 13 bases lay between the germline ends.

Concerning this clone itself: The CDR3 end is not reached by the read, which stops 3 residues before it; the germline J gene fills it in. The rearrangement joins TRBV2 to TRBJ2-1; TRBD1 agrees at 9 bases. The CDR3 has 13 amino acids. Trimming removed 7 bases from V and 8 bases from J; junction bases left unmatched: 6. Per germline, CDR1 SNHLY and CDR2 FYNNEI. Incomplete CDR3 DNA: TGTGCCAGCAAGGGACAGGGTTGGTATGAG. Its translation: CASKGQGWYE. The full CDR3 sequence reads CASKGQGWYEQFF.

Notes on this clone: The missing CDR3 end, 3 residues past where the read stops, is filled in from the germline J gene. The rearrangement uses TRBV5-1 and TRBJ1-1; D is possibly TRBD1 (6 bases). This CDR3 is built from 14 residues. Trimming cost V 4 bases and J 5 bases, with 15 bases left between them. Looked up from germline, CDR1 is SGHRS and CDR2 is YFSETQ. The CDR3 here is CASSHRVVGTEAFF. The CDR3 bases that were read are TGCGCCAGCAGCCACAGGGTAGTAGGGACTGAA.

As concerns this clone: The read ends 3 residues early relative to the CDR3; the germline J gene fills the gap. The chain couples TRBV5-4 to TRBJ1-2; 7 nucleotides match TRBD1. V dropped 4 bases and J dropped 2; count of bases not matched to a gene: 8. The CDR3 length is 15 residues. Per germline, CDR1 SGHNT and CDR2 YYREEE (reference sequence). CDR3 bases read: TGTGCCAGCAGCCCCTGGGGACAGTCCAACTATGGC. Protein: CASSPWGQSNYG. The whole CDR3 is CASSPWGQSNYGYTF.

A word on this clone: Read sequence stops 3 residues before the CDR3 end, and the germline J gene provides the missing end. The rearrangement joins TRBV6-1 to TRBJ2-5; D is possibly TRBD2 (7 bases). The V gene lost 2 bases and the J gene lost 5 bases, with 15 bases spanning the gap. CDR1 and CDR2 (germline): MNHNS, SASEGT. CDR3 length: 15 residues. The CDR3 DNA, read in part, is TGTGCCAGCAGTGAACGGGGGTGGGGGGGCGAGACC. This codes for CASSERGWGGET. The CDR3 in full is CASSERGWGGETQYF.

The part of the CDR3 DNA that was read is TGCGCCAGCAGCTTACGGGACAGGCCCAATGAG. Translated, it gives CASSLRDRPNE. The full CDR3 protein is CASSLRDRPNEQFF. The rearrangement joins TRBV5-1 to TRBJ2-1, with 8 bases that match TRBD1. The read ends 3 residues before the CDR3 terminus; that terminus is restored from the germline J gene. J was trimmed by 6 bases and V by 2 bases; bases with no gene match: 4. The CDR3 spans 14 residues. Germline V lookup: CDR1 SGHRS, CDR2 YFSETQ. The variable domain in full, with the rest retrieved from reference TRBV5-1 and TRBJ2-1, is KAGVTQTPRYLIKTRGQQVTLSCSPISGHRSVSWYQQTPGQGLQFLFEYFSETQRNKGNFPGRFSGRQFSNSRSEMNVSTLELGDSALYLCASSLRDRPNEQFFGPGTRLTVL.

With respect to this clone: The read stops 3 residues short of the end of the CDR3; the missing end is completed from the germline J gene. This chain joins TRBV9 and TRBJ2-7, with TRBD2 matching 7 bases. The germline V gene encodes CDR1 SGDLS and CDR2 YYNGEE. CDR3 length equals 15 residues. After removal of 4 bases from V and 0 bases from J, the junction contained 7 bases not matched to a gene. The CDR3 reads CASSINSGSSYEQYF. Incomplete CDR3 DNA: TGTGCCAGCAGCATTAATAGCGGGTCCTCCTACGAG.

Comment on this clone: The CDR3 extends 3 residues past the end of the read, so its final part is completed from the germline J gene. This chain joins TRBV19 and TRBJ2-3; TRBD2 aligns across 9 bases. CDR1 is LNHDA, CDR2 SQIVND, per germline (reference sequence). Trimming at V came to 7 bases and at J to 3 bases, leaving 5 bases not matched to a gene. This CDR3 has 14 residues. The part of the CDR3 DNA that was read is TGTGCCAGTACCTCGGGACTAGCAACAGATACG. Its translation is CASTSGLATDT. The whole CDR3 protein reads CASTSGLATDTQYF.

A note on this clone: The observed sequence ends 3 residues before the CDR3 terminus, with the missing tail filled in from the germline J gene. J is TRBJ1-1 and V is TRBV11-2, with TRBD1 identical over 11 bases. CDR3 length: 14 residues. Per the germline V gene, CDR1 is SGHAT and CDR2 is FQNNGV. Losses at the gene ends were 4 bases for V and 7 bases for J; bases not matched to a gene: 5. CDR3 residues: CASSSRTGGVEAFF. Incomplete CDR3 DNA: TGTGCCAGCAGCTCCCGGACAGGGGGCGTTGAA.

About this clone itself: Read sequence stops 3 residues before the CDR3 end, and the germline J gene provides the missing end. This chain links TRBV2 with TRBJ1-2; TRBD1 is a possible D gene (6 bases). Per germline, CDR1 SNHLY and CDR2 FYNNEI. The CDR3 extends over 13 amino acids. CDR3 amino acids: CASSLGGVGGYTF. The CDR3 DNA, read in part, is TGTGCCAGCTCCCTAGGGGGGGTTGGCGGC.